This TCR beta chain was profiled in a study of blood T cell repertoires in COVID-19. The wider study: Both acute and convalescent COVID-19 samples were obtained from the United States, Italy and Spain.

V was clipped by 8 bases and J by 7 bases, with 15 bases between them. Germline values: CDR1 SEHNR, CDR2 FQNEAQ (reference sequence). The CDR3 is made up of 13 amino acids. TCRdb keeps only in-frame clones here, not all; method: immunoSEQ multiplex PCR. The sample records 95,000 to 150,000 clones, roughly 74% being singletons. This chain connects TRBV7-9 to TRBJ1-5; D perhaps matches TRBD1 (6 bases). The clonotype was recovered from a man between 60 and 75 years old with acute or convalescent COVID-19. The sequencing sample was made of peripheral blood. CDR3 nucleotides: TGTGCCAGCGCGGCAGGGGTAGAACAGCCCCAGCATTTT. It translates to CASAAGVEQPQHF.